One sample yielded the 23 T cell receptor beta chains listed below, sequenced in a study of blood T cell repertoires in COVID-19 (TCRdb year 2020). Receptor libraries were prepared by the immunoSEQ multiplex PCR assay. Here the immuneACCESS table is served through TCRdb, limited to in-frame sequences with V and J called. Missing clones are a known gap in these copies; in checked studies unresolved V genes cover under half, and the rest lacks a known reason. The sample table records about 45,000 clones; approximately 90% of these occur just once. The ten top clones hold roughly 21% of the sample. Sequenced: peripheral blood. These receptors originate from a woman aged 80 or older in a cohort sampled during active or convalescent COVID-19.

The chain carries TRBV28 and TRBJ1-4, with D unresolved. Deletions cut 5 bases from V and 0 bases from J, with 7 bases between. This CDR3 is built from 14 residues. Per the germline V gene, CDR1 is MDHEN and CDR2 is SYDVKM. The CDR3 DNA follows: TGTGCCAGCAGTCTAATTGCAACTAATGAAAAACTGTTTTTT. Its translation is CASSLIATNEKLFF.

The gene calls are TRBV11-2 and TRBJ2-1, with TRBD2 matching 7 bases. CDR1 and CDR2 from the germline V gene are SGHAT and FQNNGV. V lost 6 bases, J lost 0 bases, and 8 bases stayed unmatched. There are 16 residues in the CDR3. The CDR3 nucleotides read TGTGCCAGCAGTCCCAGCGGGGCATCCTCCTACAATGAGCAGTTCTTC. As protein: CASSPSGASSYNEQFF.

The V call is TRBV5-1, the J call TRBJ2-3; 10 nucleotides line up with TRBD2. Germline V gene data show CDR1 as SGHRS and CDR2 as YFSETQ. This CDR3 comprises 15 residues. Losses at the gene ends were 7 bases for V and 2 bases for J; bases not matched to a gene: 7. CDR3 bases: TGCGCCAGCCACTTGACTAGCGGGTTCACAGATACGCAGTATTTT. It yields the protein CASHLTSGFTDTQYF.

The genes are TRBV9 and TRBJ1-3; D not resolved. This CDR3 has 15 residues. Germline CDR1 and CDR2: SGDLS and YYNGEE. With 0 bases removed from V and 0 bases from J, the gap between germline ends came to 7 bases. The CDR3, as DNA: TGTGCCAGCAGCGTAGAACCCAGCTCTGGAAACACCATATATTTT. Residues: CASSVEPSSGNTIYF.

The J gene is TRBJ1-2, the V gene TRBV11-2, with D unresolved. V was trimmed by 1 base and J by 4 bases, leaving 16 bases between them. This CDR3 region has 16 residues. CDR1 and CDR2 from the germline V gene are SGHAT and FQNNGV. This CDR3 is CASSLAELITGYGYTF. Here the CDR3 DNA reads TGTGCCAGCAGCTTAGCGGAGTTGATCACGGGCTATGGCTACACCTTC.

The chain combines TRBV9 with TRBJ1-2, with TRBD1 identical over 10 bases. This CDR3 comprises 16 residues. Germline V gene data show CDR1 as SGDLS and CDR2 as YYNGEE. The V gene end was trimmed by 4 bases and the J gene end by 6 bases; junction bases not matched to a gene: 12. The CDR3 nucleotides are TGTGCCAGCAGCCTCATTCCTTTTGACAGGGGGCATGGCTACACCTTC. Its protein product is CASSLIPFDRGHGYTF.

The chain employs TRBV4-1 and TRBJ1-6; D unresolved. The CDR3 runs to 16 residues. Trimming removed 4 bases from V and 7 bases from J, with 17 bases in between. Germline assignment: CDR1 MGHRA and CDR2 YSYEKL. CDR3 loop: CASSRGLVSGNSPLHF. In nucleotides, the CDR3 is TGCGCCAGCAGCCGAGGTCTGGTATCTGGGAATTCACCCCTCCACTTT.

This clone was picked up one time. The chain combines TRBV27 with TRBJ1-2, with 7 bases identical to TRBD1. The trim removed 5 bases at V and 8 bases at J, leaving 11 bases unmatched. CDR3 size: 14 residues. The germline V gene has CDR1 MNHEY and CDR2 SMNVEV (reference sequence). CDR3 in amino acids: CASSLVTGAGGYTF. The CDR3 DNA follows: TGTGCCAGCAGTCTCGTCACAGGGGCTGGCGGCTACACCTTC.

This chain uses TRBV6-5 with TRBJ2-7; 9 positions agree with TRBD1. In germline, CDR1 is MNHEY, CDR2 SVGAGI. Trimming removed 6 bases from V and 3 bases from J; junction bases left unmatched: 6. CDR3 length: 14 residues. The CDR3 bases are TGTGCCAGCAGAACCGGGACAGGGTTCTACGAGCAGTACTTC. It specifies CASRTGTGFYEQYF.

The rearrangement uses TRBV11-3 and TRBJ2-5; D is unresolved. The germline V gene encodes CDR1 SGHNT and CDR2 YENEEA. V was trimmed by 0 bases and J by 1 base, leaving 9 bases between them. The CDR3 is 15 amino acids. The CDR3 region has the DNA TGTGCCAGCAGCTTAGAAAGCCGGTTCCAAGAGACCCAGTACTTC. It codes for CASSLESRFQETQYF.

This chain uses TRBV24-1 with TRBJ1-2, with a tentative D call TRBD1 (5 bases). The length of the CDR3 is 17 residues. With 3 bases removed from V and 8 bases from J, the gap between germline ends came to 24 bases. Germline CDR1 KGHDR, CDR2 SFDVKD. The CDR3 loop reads CATSDAWEGRRRGGYTF. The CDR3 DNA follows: TGTGCCACCAGTGATGCGTGGGAGGGGCGGCGGCGAGGAGGCTACACCTTC.

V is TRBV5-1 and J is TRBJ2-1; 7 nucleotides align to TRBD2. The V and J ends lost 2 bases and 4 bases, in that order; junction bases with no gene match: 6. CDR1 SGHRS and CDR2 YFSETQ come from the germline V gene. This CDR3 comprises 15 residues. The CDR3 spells CASSFQAGYYNEQFF. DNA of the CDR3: TGCGCCAGCAGCTTCCAAGCGGGATATTACAATGAGCAGTTCTTC.

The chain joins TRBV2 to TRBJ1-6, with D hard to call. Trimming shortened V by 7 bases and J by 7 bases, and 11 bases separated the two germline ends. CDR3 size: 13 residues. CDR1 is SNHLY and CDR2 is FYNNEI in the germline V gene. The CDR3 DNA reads TGTGCCAGCATAAGAGTGTACAATTCACCCCTCCACTTT. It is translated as CASIRVYNSPLHF.

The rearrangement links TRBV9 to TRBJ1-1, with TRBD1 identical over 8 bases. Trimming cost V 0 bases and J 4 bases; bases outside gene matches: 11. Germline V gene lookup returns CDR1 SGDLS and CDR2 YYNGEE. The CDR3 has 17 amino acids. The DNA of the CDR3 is TGTGCCAGCAGCGTAGAAGTGGGAGGACAGGGCGGCACTGAAGCTTTCTTT. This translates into CASSVEVGGQGGTEAFF.

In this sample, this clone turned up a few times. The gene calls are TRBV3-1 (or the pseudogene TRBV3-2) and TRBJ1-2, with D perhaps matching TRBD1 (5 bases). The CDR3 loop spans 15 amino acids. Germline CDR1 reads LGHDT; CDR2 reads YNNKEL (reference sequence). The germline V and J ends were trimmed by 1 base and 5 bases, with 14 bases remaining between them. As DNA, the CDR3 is TGTGCCAGCAGCCAAGGTACCGTCCCAGGGTATGGCTACACCTTC. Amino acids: CASSQGTVPGYGYTF.

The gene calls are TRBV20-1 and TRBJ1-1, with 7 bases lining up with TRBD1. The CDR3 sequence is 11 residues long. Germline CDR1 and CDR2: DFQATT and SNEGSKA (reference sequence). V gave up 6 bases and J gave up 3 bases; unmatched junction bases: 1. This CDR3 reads CSAQGDTEAFF. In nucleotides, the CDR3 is TGCAGTGCCCAGGGGGACACTGAAGCTTTCTTT.

CDR3 DNA: TGTGCCATCAGGGCGGGGGTAGCGGCGGAAAACATTCAGTACTTC. Encoded protein: CAIRAGVAAENIQYF. V is TRBV10-3 and J is TRBJ2-4; 7 bases are shared with TRBD2. In germline, CDR1 is ENHRY, CDR2 SYGVKD. V shed 6 bases and J 5 bases; nucleotides not matched to a gene: 10. This CDR3 region has 15 residues.

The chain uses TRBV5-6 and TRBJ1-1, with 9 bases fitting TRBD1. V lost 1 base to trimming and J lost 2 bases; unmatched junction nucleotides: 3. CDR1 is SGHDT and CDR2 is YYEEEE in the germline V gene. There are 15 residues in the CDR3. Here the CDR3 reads CASSLLTGGNTEAFF. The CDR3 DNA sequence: TGTGCCAGCAGCTTGCTTACAGGGGGCAACACTGAAGCTTTCTTT.

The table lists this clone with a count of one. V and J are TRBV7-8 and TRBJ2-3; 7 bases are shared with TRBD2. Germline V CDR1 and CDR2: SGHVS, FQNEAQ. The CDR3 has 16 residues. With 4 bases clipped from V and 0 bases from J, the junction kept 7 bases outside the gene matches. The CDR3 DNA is TGTGCCAGCAGCTCCATACTAGCGTCGAGCACAGATACGCAGTATTTT. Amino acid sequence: CASSSILASSTDTQYF.

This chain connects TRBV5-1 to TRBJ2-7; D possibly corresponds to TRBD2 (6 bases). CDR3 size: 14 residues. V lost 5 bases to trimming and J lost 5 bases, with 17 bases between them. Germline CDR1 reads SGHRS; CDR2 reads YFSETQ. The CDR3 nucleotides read TGCGCCAGCAGGGAGTTAGCGGTTGTCGACGAGCAGTACTTC. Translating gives CASRELAVVDEQYF.

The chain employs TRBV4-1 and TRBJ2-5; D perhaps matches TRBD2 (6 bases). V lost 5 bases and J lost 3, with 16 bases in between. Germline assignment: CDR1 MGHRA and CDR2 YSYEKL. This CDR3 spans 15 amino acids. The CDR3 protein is CASSAELAYKETQYF. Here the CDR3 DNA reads TGCGCCAGCAGCGCTGAACTAGCTTATAAAGAGACCCAGTACTTC.

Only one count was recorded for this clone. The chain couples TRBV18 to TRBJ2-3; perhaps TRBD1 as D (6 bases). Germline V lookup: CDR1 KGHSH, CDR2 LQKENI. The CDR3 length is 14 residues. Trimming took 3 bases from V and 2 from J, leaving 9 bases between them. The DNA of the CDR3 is TGTGCCAGCTCACCGGACAGTTACACAGATACGCAGTATTTT. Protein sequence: CASSPDSYTDTQYF.

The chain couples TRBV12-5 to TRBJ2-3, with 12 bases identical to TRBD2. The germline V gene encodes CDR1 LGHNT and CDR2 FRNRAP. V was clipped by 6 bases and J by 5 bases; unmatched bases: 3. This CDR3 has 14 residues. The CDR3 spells CASGTGLAGDTQYF. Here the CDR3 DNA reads TGTGCTAGTGGAACGGGACTAGCGGGAGATACGCAGTATTTT.